This is a list of T cell receptor beta chains from one sample in a study of human T cells and chemical hapten exposure. From the RACE reads, TCRdb called clonotypes with MiXCR, one entry per CDR3 protein. The sample includes approximately 110,000 distinct CDR3 sequences, 30% to 35% of them seen just once. This specimen was whole blood, taken in connection with sensitization to the hapten diphenylcyclopropenone (DPC). The source is a man aged 40-55 years with alopecia areata. Some clones in this sample may be carry-over from other donors' samples. The conserved cysteine and the conserved F or W are not part of the CDR3 here.

j_gene,v_gene,CDR3aa
TRBJ2-1,TRBV4-2,ASSQDPRTSGRGDYNEQF
TRBJ2-3,TRBV7-2,ASSDSSSTDTQY
TRBJ2-1,TRBV27,ASSLAGGSEQF
TRBJ2-3,TRBV7-9,ASSPRAIADTQY
TRBJ1-1,TRBV30,AWSVLGHRVNTEAF
TRBJ2-1,TRBV10-3,AISETGLAVSYNEQF
TRBJ2-7,TRBV28,ASSIARESYEQY
TRBJ2-4,TRBV4-3,ASSQVTALLGKNIQY
TRBJ2-7,TRBV20-1,SARVGRSGRGDEQY
TRBJ2-1,TRBV6-6,ASSYYGSGRAYNEQF
TRBJ2-7,TRBV7-6,ASSRTSGAYEQY
TRBJ2-2,TRBV15,ATSRDVLAGGTGELF
TRBJ1-5,TRBV7-2,ASSLGLGFNQPQH
TRBJ2-5,TRBV28,ASSPTSSPIQY
TRBJ2-4,TRBV20-1,SARPQVTYKNIQY
TRBJ1-3,TRBV29-1,SVEDYPGASGNTIY
TRBJ2-6,TRBV5-6,ASSLPRGPGANVLT
TRBJ1-3,TRBV7-2,ASSSTGAPGNTIY
TRBJ1-1,TRBV2,ASSEGQMNTEAF
TRBJ1-4,TRBV15,ATSRDGWQDNEKLF
TRBJ1-1,TRBV4-2,ASSQLGGGPVEAF
TRBJ1-1,TRBV3-1,ASSQDVGFDTEAF
TRBJ1-2,TRBV28,ATAERTGCDYGYT
TRBJ2-4,TRBV5-1,ASSLAPGGIKNIQY
TRBJ2-5,TRBV7-2,ASSPTGTSLETQY
TRBJ2-3,TRBV10-3,ATNTGSHTDTQY
TRBJ1-5,TRBV6-2/TRBV6-3,ASSDRTGGGQPQH
TRBJ2-7,TRBV6-1,ASSDGNSYEQY
TRBJ2-3,TRBV20-1,SASLTTSGITDTQY
TRBJ2-1,TRBV7-7,ASSLGGFSGNEQF
TRBJ2-1,TRBV7-9,ASRPTGTSVGEDPF